This T cell receptor beta chain was observed in a study of shared T cell receptors in the human thymus. Clones were read by immunoSEQ multiplex PCR, and TCRdb kept only the in-frame ones, dropping some. The sample has hundreds of thousands of clones; roughly 90% are singletons. Trimming pared 0 bases from V and 4 bases from J, leaving 9 bases between. Germline V gene data show CDR1 as SGHTA and CDR2 as FQGNSA. The CDR3 has 15 residues. This same sample was also taken into another study, of human thymus T cells. That work adds: Related research described strongly overlapping thymic repertoires in unrelated people.

Specimen: thymocytes. The rearrangement uses TRBV7-2 and TRBJ2-2; D unresolved. The sequence was obtained from a boy less than two years old with a congenital heart defect. This CDR3 is CASSLALRFTGELFF. CDR3 in DNA: TGTGCCAGCAGCTTAGCGCTCAGATTCACCGGGGAGCTGTTTTTT.